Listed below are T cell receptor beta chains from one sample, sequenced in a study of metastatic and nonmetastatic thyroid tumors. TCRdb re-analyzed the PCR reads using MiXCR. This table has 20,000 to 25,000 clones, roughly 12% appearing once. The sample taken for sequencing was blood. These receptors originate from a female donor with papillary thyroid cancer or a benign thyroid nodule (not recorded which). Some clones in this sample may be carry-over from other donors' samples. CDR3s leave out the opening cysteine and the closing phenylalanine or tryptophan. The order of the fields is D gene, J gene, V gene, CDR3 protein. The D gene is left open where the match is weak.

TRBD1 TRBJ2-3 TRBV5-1 ASSRDRSGADTQY
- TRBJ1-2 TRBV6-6 ASSYSSWGVLNYGYT
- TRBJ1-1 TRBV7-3 ASSTGQPNTEAF
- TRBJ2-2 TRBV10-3 AISESQSTGELF
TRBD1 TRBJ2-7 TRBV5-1 ASSLARTGYYEQY
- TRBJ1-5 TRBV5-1 ASSAGGGGNQPQH
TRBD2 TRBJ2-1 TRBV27 ASSSLTSGSWNEQF
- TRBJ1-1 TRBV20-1 SARDEAGVSAF
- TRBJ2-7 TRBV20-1 SANRDGDEQY
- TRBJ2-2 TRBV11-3 ASSLGGATGELF